This TCR beta chain is from a study of blood T cells in healthy people across ages. The germline V and J ends were trimmed by 5 bases and 5 bases, with 21 bases remaining between them. CDR3 length: 17 amino acids. Germline V gene data show CDR1 as ENHRY and CDR2 as SYGVKD. Next came a second PCR, run for about 6 to 12 cycles, which used a sample-barcoded 5' primer along with a J-beta primer mix. From the 5' RACE reads, TCRdb called clonotypes with MiXCR, one entry per CDR3 protein. Among about 560,000 distinct CDR3 sequences listed, around a quarter were seen once. The same data also went into a second study, on T cells of mothers and their children.

The chain is built from TRBV10-3 and TRBJ2-2, with a weak D call TRBD2 (5 bases). The sequencing sample was made of blood. This sequence was found in a boy aged 2 to 10 in good health. This chain's CDR3 is CAISSYPGSGETGELFF. The CDR3 nucleotides are TGTGCCATCAGTTCCTACCCGGGAAGCGGCGAAACCGGGGAGCTGTTTTTT.